Listed below are T cell receptor beta chains from one sample, sequenced in a study of blood T cell repertoires in COVID-19. The repertoire was sequenced with immunoSEQ multiplex PCR; TCRdb's copy has only in-frame clones and lacks some. The sample has around 150,000 clones; around 76% are singletons. The sequencing input was peripheral blood. These receptors were collected from a man in his sixties with acute or convalescent COVID-19. Both conserved end residues are part of each CDR3. A D gene is named only where the DNA matches it firmly. Clone size appears in some rows only: once, few, many, or a class for an expanded clone.

clone_size: -; d_call: -; v_call: TRBV28; j_call: TRBJ2-7; cdr3_aa: CASSPARQYEQYF; cdr3_nt: TGTGCCAGCAGTCCCGCCCGACAATACGAGCAGTACTTC
clone_size: -; d_call: TRBD1; v_call: TRBV15; j_call: TRBJ2-2; cdr3_aa: CATSRGGTGGNTGELFF; cdr3_nt: TGTGCCACCAGCAGAGGGGGGACAGGGGGCAACACCGGGGAGCTGTTTTTT
clone_size: -; d_call: TRBD2; v_call: TRBV29-1; j_call: TRBJ2-2; cdr3_aa: CSVEPRGGRTNTGELFF; cdr3_nt: TGCAGCGTTGAACCCCGGGGGGGCAGAACGAACACCGGGGAGCTGTTTTTT
clone_size: few; d_call: TRBD2; v_call: TRBV5-6; j_call: TRBJ2-5; cdr3_aa: CASSLGLAGDQYF; cdr3_nt: TGTGCCAGCAGCCTGGGACTAGCGGGAGATCAGTACTTC
clone_size: -; d_call: -; v_call: TRBV19; j_call: TRBJ2-7; cdr3_aa: CASSTGYSEQYF; cdr3_nt: TGTGCCAGTAGTACAGGGTATAGCGAGCAGTACTTC
clone_size: -; d_call: TRBD2; v_call: TRBV5-1; j_call: TRBJ2-3; cdr3_aa: CASSLGWTSGKTDTQYF; cdr3_nt: TGCGCCAGCAGCTTGGGATGGACTAGCGGGAAGACAGATACGCAGTATTTT
clone_size: -; d_call: TRBD2; v_call: TRBV4-1; j_call: TRBJ2-4; cdr3_aa: CASSLNLAGNLHIQYF; cdr3_nt: TGCGCCAGCAGCCTGAACCTAGCGGGAAACCTTCACATTCAGTACTTC
clone_size: -; d_call: TRBD2; v_call: TRBV27; j_call: TRBJ2-2; cdr3_aa: CASSLVGGRTGELFF; cdr3_nt: TGTGCCAGCAGTTTAGTCGGGGGGAGAACCGGGGAGCTGTTTTTT
clone_size: once; d_call: TRBD2; v_call: TRBV7-2; j_call: TRBJ2-2; cdr3_aa: CASSPPGGRVAGELFF; cdr3_nt: TGTGCCAGCAGCCCCCCCGGCGGGAGGGTTGCCGGGGAGCTGTTTTTT
clone_size: -; d_call: TRBD1; v_call: TRBV6-5; j_call: TRBJ1-5; cdr3_aa: CASSSQGTNQPQHF; cdr3_nt: TGTGCCAGCAGCTCACAGGGGACGAATCAGCCCCAGCATTTT
clone_size: -; d_call: -; v_call: TRBV5-4; j_call: TRBJ1-2; cdr3_aa: CASSRTGTNYGYTF; cdr3_nt: TGTGCCAGCAGCCGCACAGGGACCAACTATGGCTACACCTTC
clone_size: -; d_call: TRBD1; v_call: TRBV13; j_call: TRBJ1-2; cdr3_aa: CASSSSTGTFYGYTF; cdr3_nt: TGTGCCAGCAGCTCGTCGACAGGGACGTTCTATGGCTACACCTTC
clone_size: -; d_call: TRBD2; v_call: TRBV6-1; j_call: TRBJ2-7; cdr3_aa: CASSEEVSGRSSYEQYF; cdr3_nt: TGTGCCAGCAGTGAAGAGGTGAGCGGGAGGAGCTCCTACGAGCAGTACTTC
clone_size: -; d_call: -; v_call: TRBV27; j_call: TRBJ2-3; cdr3_aa: CASRLQGGDTQYF; cdr3_nt: TGTGCCAGCAGGTTACAGGGTGGAGATACGCAGTATTTT
clone_size: once; d_call: TRBD2; v_call: TRBV5-1; j_call: TRBJ2-7; cdr3_aa: CASSLDPSGRATDEQYF; cdr3_nt: TGCGCCAGCAGCTTGGATCCTAGCGGGAGGGCCACGGACGAGCAGTACTTC
clone_size: -; d_call: -; v_call: TRBV5-1; j_call: TRBJ1-2; cdr3_aa: CASSLGQTSYGYTF; cdr3_nt: TGCGCCAGCAGCTTGGGACAGACCTCCTATGGCTACACCTTC
clone_size: few; d_call: -; v_call: TRBV5-4; j_call: TRBJ1-3; cdr3_aa: CASSPGGSGNTIYF; cdr3_nt: TGTGCCAGCAGCCCCGGAGGGTCAGGAAACACCATATATTTT
clone_size: -; d_call: -; v_call: TRBV18; j_call: TRBJ2-7; cdr3_aa: CASSPTGYEQYF; cdr3_nt: TGTGCCAGCTCACCTACAGGGTACGAGCAGTACTTC
clone_size: few; d_call: TRBD1; v_call: TRBV6-5; j_call: TRBJ1-4; cdr3_aa: CASSWDRREKLFF; cdr3_nt: TGTGCCAGCAGTTGGGACAGAAGGGAAAAACTGTTTTTT
clone_size: -; d_call: -; v_call: TRBV5-1; j_call: TRBJ1-3; cdr3_aa: CASSLSGNSGNTIYF; cdr3_nt: TGCGCCAGCAGCTTGAGCGGAAACTCTGGAAACACCATATATTTT
clone_size: -; d_call: TRBD1; v_call: TRBV28; j_call: TRBJ2-7; cdr3_aa: CASSSAGTGGFYEQYF; cdr3_nt: TGTGCCAGCAGTTCCGCAGGGACAGGGGGTTTCTACGAGCAGTACTTC
clone_size: few; d_call: -; v_call: TRBV4-1; j_call: TRBJ1-5; cdr3_aa: CASSLTQGPQPQHF; cdr3_nt: TGCGCCAGCAGCCTAACACAGGGACCTCAGCCCCAGCATTTT
clone_size: -; d_call: TRBD1; v_call: TRBV27; j_call: TRBJ1-5; cdr3_aa: CASSITGGEGSNQPQHF; cdr3_nt: TGTGCCAGCAGTATTACAGGGGGCGAGGGGAGCAATCAGCCCCAGCATTTT
clone_size: -; d_call: TRBD1; v_call: TRBV7-6; j_call: TRBJ2-3; cdr3_aa: CASIKEGTGGTDTQYF; cdr3_nt: TGTGCCAGCATCAAGGAGGGGACAGGGGGCACAGATACGCAGTATTTT
clone_size: -; d_call: -; v_call: TRBV19; j_call: TRBJ2-2; cdr3_aa: CASSIEEGPWGELFF; cdr3_nt: TGTGCCAGTAGTATAGAAGAGGGCCCTTGGGGGGAGCTGTTTTTT
clone_size: -; d_call: TRBD2; v_call: TRBV7-8; j_call: TRBJ2-5; cdr3_aa: CASSLDLTSGREVLQETQYF; cdr3_nt: TGTGCCAGCAGCTTAGACTTGACTAGCGGGAGGGAAGTACTCCAAGAGACCCAGTACTTC
clone_size: many; d_call: -; v_call: TRBV7-8; j_call: TRBJ1-2; cdr3_aa: CASSLDRLASYGYTF; cdr3_nt: TGTGCCAGCAGCCTAGATCGCTTGGCCTCCTATGGCTACACCTTC
clone_size: -; d_call: TRBD2; v_call: TRBV24-1; j_call: TRBJ2-3; cdr3_aa: CATSTREGNTDTQYF; cdr3_nt: TGTGCCACCAGTACTCGGGAGGGAAACACAGATACGCAGTATTTT
clone_size: -; d_call: -; v_call: TRBV27; j_call: TRBJ1-2; cdr3_aa: CASSLMATPGGYGYTF; cdr3_nt: TGTGCCAGCAGTTTAATGGCCACTCCTGGCGGCTATGGCTACACCTTC
clone_size: few; d_call: TRBD2; v_call: TRBV5-4; j_call: TRBJ2-5; cdr3_aa: CASSTRLAGQETQYF; cdr3_nt: TGTGCCAGCAGCACCCGACTAGCGGGGCAAGAGACCCAGTACTTC
clone_size: -; d_call: -; v_call: TRBV4-1; j_call: TRBJ1-2; cdr3_aa: CASSQPTLEQAYGYTF; cdr3_nt: TGCGCCAGCAGCCAACCCACTCTCGAGCAGGCTTATGGCTACACCTTC
clone_size: -; d_call: TRBD1; v_call: TRBV27; j_call: TRBJ1-6; cdr3_aa: CASSPWTGRDNSPLHF; cdr3_nt: TGTGCCAGCAGTCCATGGACAGGGCGGGATAATTCACCCCTCCACTTT
clone_size: -; d_call: -; v_call: TRBV5-6; j_call: TRBJ1-2; cdr3_aa: CASSGMDSPYGYTF; cdr3_nt: TGTGCCAGCAGCGGAATGGACAGCCCGTATGGCTACACCTTC
clone_size: -; d_call: -; v_call: TRBV5-1; j_call: TRBJ2-1; cdr3_aa: CASSPPGDSRRREQFF; cdr3_nt: TGCGCCAGCAGCCCGCCGGGGGACAGCCGAAGGCGGGAGCAGTTCTTC
clone_size: once; d_call: -; v_call: TRBV15; j_call: TRBJ1-4; cdr3_aa: CATSRGAFEKLFF; cdr3_nt: TGTGCCACCAGCCGCGGGGCCTTCGAAAAACTGTTTTTT
clone_size: -; d_call: TRBD1; v_call: TRBV6-5; j_call: TRBJ2-7; cdr3_aa: CASSYSTGYEQYF; cdr3_nt: TGTGCCAGCAGTTACTCGACAGGGTATGAGCAGTACTTC
clone_size: once; d_call: -; v_call: TRBV7-9; j_call: TRBJ1-1; cdr3_aa: CASNLPGNTEAFF; cdr3_nt: TGTGCCAGCAACTTACCGGGGAACACTGAAGCTTTCTTT
clone_size: -; d_call: -; v_call: TRBV1; j_call: TRBJ1-1; cdr3_aa: CTSSQAEATEAFF; cdr3_nt: TGCACCAGCAGCCAAGCGGAGGCCACTGAAGCTTTCTTT
clone_size: -; d_call: -; v_call: TRBV30; j_call: TRBJ2-1; cdr3_aa: CAWGGTPIPNEQFF; cdr3_nt: TGTGCCTGGGGAGGGACTCCAATCCCCAATGAGCAGTTCTTC